Sequencing of this TCR beta chain was carried out in a study of Ad26.COV2.S vaccination and SARS-CoV-2 variants. Study summary: The COV1001 Ad26.COV2.S trial arm included the donor.

Profiling relied on immunoSEQ multiplex PCR, and the TCRdb table lists in-frame clones only, not all of them. In the table there are about 350,000 clones, 88% of which are singletons. This CDR3 has 16 residues. CDR1 MNHNS and CDR2 SASEGT come from the germline V gene. Trimming cost V 1 base and J 5 bases; bases outside gene matches: 7. The treatment denotes: roughly 18 received Ad26.COV2.S at low or high dose, single or two shots; several received placebo; per-sample allocation not given. The samples date from day 63 after the first vaccine or placebo injection. The sequencing used peripheral blood, collected in a trial of Ad26.COV2.S vaccine versus placebo. The TCR sequence derives from a person aged 18-65 years who received the Ad26.COV2.S COVID-19 vaccine or a placebo. This chain links TRBV6-1 with TRBJ2-5; 10 positions agree with TRBD1. The CDR3 bases are TGTGCCAGCAGTGAAGTGTTGGGACAGGGGTCGGAGACCCAGTACTTC. As protein: CASSEVLGQGSETQYF.